This T cell receptor (beta chain) was identified in a study of shared clonotypes between healthy human individuals. Study as a whole: CD4 naive and memory got three plates each, CD8 naive two, CD8 memory one.

Splitting the CD4+ cells yielded a CD45RA+ naive subset and a CD45RA-negative memory subset. DNA at 200 ng, 25,000 to 35,000 T cell genomes, went into sorted-subset replicate PCRs. Original analysis: Filtering was not the same, since immunoSEQ gave junction-only sequences without quality scores. TCRdb's table, derived via immunoSEQ multiplex PCR, lists solely in-frame clones and lacks some. V, J and clone size derive from that table, while D and trimming were established from the DNA sequence. The sample consists of hundreds of thousands of clones, 73% of them appearing once. V was pared by 7 bases and J by 1 base, with 6 bases of the junction left unmatched. Germline CDR1 and CDR2: MNHEY and SVGAGI. This CDR3 has 14 residues.

The V and J genes are TRBV6-5 and TRBJ1-1; 7 bases match TRBD1. Material: memory CD4+ T cells sorted from blood. Subset in this sample: CD45RA-negative fraction. The clonotype originates from a woman aged 25 to 45 in good health. The CDR3 region is CASKRTGPNTEAFF. CDR3 sequence (DNA): TGTGCCAGCAAAAGGACAGGTCCGAACACTGAAGCTTTCTTT.